These 17 T cell receptor beta chains were sequenced from one sample in a study of human T cells and chemical hapten exposure. TCRdb redid the calling of the RACE reads with MiXCR, one entry per CDR3 protein. In the table there are over 85,000 distinct CDR3 sequences, 10% to 12% of which are singletons. Time point meaning: pre-sensitization, week 0. Treatment given: therapeutic diphenylcyclopropenone sensitization with weekly scalp DPC. The sample here was whole blood, taken in connection with sensitization to the hapten diphenylcyclopropenone (DPC). The source of these receptors is a woman aged 55-69 years with alopecia areata. Some clones in this sample may be carry-over from other donors' samples.

This clonotype was detected many times. The chain couples TRBV29-1 to TRBJ2-2; unclear D gene. This CDR3 has 14 residues. Trimming took 4 bases from V and 1 from J, leaving 10 bases between them. From germline, CDR1 is SQVTM and CDR2 ANQGSEA. CDR3 protein: CSVAPVVNTGELFF. CDR3 nucleotide sequence: TGCAGCGTTGCGCCGGTGGTGAACACCGGGGAGCTGTTTTTT.

The gene calls are TRBV5-1 and TRBJ1-1; D gene ambiguous. Germline CDR1 SGHRS, CDR2 YFSETQ. There are 13 residues in the CDR3. V lost 4 bases to trimming and J lost 0 bases, with 7 bases between them. CDR3 sequence reads: CASSPGVNTEAFF. In DNA form, the CDR3 reads TGCGCCAGCAGCCCCGGGGTGAACACTGAAGCTTTCTTT.

Comment on this clonotype: A read error may explain this, as a much larger clone is one base away. This chain links TRBV7-9 with TRBJ2-7; weak D call: TRBD2 (5 bases). The germline gives CDR1 SEHNR, CDR2 FQNEAQ (reference sequence). This CDR3 comprises 14 residues. CDR3: CASGLEAGGYEQYF. CDR3 DNA sequence: TGTGCCAGCGGCTTAGAGGCAGGAGGCTACGAGCAGTACTTC.

This clonotype was seen at least ten times. The chain combines TRBV7-2 with TRBJ1-2, with TRBD1 as a possible D gene (5 bases). The germline V and J ends were trimmed by 1 base and 7 bases, with 13 bases remaining between them. Germline CDR1 and CDR2: SGHTA and FQGNSA. CDR3 length equals 14 residues. For the CDR3, the DNA is TGTGCCAGCAGCTTAGTTGGTCAGGGATCTGGCTACACCTTC. It yields the protein CASSLVGQGSGYTF. Filled out from reference TRBV7-2 and TRBJ1-2, the complete variable domain reads GAGVSQSPSNKVTEKGKDVELRCDPISGHTALYWYRQSLGQGLEFLIYFQGNSAPDKSGLPSDRFSAERTGGSVSTLTIQRTQQEDSAVYLCASSLVGQGSGYTFGSGTRLTVV.

This clonotype was observed many times. The V call is TRBV7-3, the J call TRBJ2-7; D is ambiguous. The CDR3 is 9 residues long. V was trimmed by 9 bases and J by 2 bases, leaving 2 bases between them. Germline V gives CDR1 SGHTA, CDR2 FQGTGA. This CDR3 reads CASTYEQYF. The CDR3 bases are TGTGCCAGTACCTACGAGCAGTACTTC.

This clonotype showed up many times. The chain links TRBV5-4 to TRBJ2-1, with 8 positions matching TRBD1. This CDR3 has 16 residues. The V gene's germline CDR1 is SGHNT and CDR2 YYREEE (reference sequence). J gave up 8 bases and V 4 bases, and 14 bases lay outside the gene matches. The CDR3 reads CASSSGQGPYPHEQFF. In DNA, the CDR3 is TGTGCCAGCAGCAGTGGACAGGGTCCTTACCCCCATGAGCAGTTCTTC.

This clonotype has a single count. With a much larger clone just one base away, this may be a read error. The rearrangement uses TRBV10-3 and TRBJ2-2; 11 bases align to TRBD2. The CDR3 loop spans 19 amino acids. Germline V gives CDR1 ENHRY, CDR2 SYGVKD. CDR3 nucleotides: TGTGCCGTCAGTGAACTACCAGAGACTAGCGGGACGAACACCGGGGAGCTGTTTTTT. It specifies CAVSELPETSGTNTGELFF.

This clonotype was seen a few times. The chain joins TRBV25-1 to TRBJ1-4; D possibly corresponds to TRBD1 (5 bases). The CDR3 runs 16 residues. Trimming cost V 5 bases and J 0 bases, with 13 bases left between them. The V gene's germline CDR1 is MGHDK and CDR2 SYGVNS. The DNA for the CDR3 is TGTGCCAGCAGTCCAGGGACTGGTCCAACTAATGAAAAACTGTTTTTT. This translates into CASSPGTGPTNEKLFF.

V usage is TRBV7-9 and J usage is TRBJ1-2, with D perhaps TRBD1 (5 bases). This CDR3 contains 16 residues. Trimming cost V 5 bases and J 5 bases, with 21 bases left between them. CDR1 is SEHNR, CDR2 FQNEAQ, per germline (reference sequence). CDR3 nucleotide sequence: TGTGCCAGCAGCGGTGTAACTTGGGGGAATTTTTATGGCTACACCTTC. It codes for CASSGVTWGNFYGYTF.

This clonotype was observed a few times. The V call is TRBV5-6, the J call TRBJ1-1; no clear D. Trimming shortened V by 0 bases and J by 6 bases, and 9 bases separated the two germline ends. CDR1 is SGHDT and CDR2 is YYEEEE in the germline V gene. The CDR3 totals 13 residues. CDR3 residues: CASSLGAGAEAFF. CDR3 nucleotide sequence: TGTGCCAGCAGCTTGGGGGCTGGAGCTGAAGCTTTCTTT.

This clonotype was detected ten times or more. V is TRBV6-6 and J is TRBJ1-4; TRBD1 might be the D (5 bases). The CDR3 covers 15 residues. The V gene's germline CDR1 is MNHNY and CDR2 SVGAGI (reference sequence). V was pared by 7 bases and J by 0 bases, with 12 bases between. Written as DNA, the CDR3 is TGTGCCAGCAACCGGGACGATTCAACTAATGAAAAACTGTTTTTT. Translated, it gives CASNRDDSTNEKLFF.

At least ten counts were recorded for this clonotype. This sequence joins TRBV7-8 and TRBJ1-5, with D uncertain. Germline CDR1 and CDR2: SGHVS and FQNEAQ. The germline V and J ends were trimmed by 1 base and 4 bases, with 14 bases remaining between them. The CDR3 runs 16 residues. The CDR3 DNA is TGTGCCAGCAGCTTAGTTGGAAGGGAGGTTAATCAGCCCCAGCATTTT. Translation gives CASSLVGREVNQPQHF.

This clonotype came up many times. V usage is TRBV12-3 or TRBV12-4 and J usage is TRBJ2-7, with 7 bases matching TRBD1. The CDR3 contains 16 residues. V shed 5 bases and J 4 bases; nucleotides not matched to a gene: 14. In nucleotides, the CDR3 is TGTGCCAGCAGTCTTACAGGGGCGCGGAGGACGTACGAGCAGTACTTC. Residues: CASSLTGARRTYEQYF.

In this sample, this clonotype turned up many times. The chain uses TRBV20-1 and TRBJ1-2; D ambiguous. CDR3 length equals 12 residues. Trimming shortened V by 5 bases and J by 4 bases, and 11 bases separated the two germline ends. Germline V gene sequence: CDR1 DFQATT, CDR2 SNEGSKA (reference sequence). In DNA form, the CDR3 reads TGCAGTGCTGCCCCGGGTCCCTATGGCTACACCTTC. Encoded protein: CSAAPGPYGYTF.

This clonotype was seen repeatedly, ten times or more. The chain has TRBV7-3 and TRBJ2-7; no clear D gene. This CDR3 is 14 amino acids long. Per germline, CDR1 SGHTA and CDR2 FQGTGA. V lost 2 bases and J 5 bases, leaving 13 bases between the germline ends. CDR3 amino acids: CASSLSDRSDEQYF. CDR3 in DNA: TGTGCCAGCAGCTTATCGGACCGATCTGACGAGCAGTACTTC. Supplemented by reference TRBV7-3 and TRBJ2-7, the full variable domain reads GAGVSQTPSNKVTEKGKYVELRCDPISGHTALYWYRQSLGQGPEFLIYFQGTGAADDSGLPNDRFFAVRPEGSVSTLKIQRTERGDSAVYLCASSLSDRSDEQYFGPGTRLTVT.

This clonotype was recorded a few times. This chain connects TRBV6-1 to TRBJ1-2; 11 bases are a match to TRBD1. The CDR3 has 14 residues. V lost 5 bases and J lost 7; bases outside the gene matches: 6. Looked up from germline, CDR1 is MNHNS and CDR2 is SASEGT. The CDR3 DNA reads as TGTGCCAGCAGTTCCCGGGGGACAGGGGGTGGCTACACCTTC. Amino acid sequence: CASSSRGTGGGYTF.

The rearrangement links TRBV7-2 to TRBJ1-1; no definite D call. The CDR3 runs to 12 residues. Germline CDR1 reads SGHTA; CDR2 reads FQGNSA. Trimming stripped 3 bases from V and 5 bases from J, with 7 bases between. The CDR3 DNA follows: TGTGCCAGCAGCTTCCCGGGGACTGAAGCTTTCTTT. Amino acids: CASSFPGTEAFF.